This T cell receptor beta chain was recovered during a study of OX40 agonist ivuxolimab in advanced cancers. On cycle 4 day 1 and cycle 7 day 1, as well as at baseline, blood was sampled. A remark on this clone: The antigen is undetermined.

TCRdb's copy holds only in-frame clones and misses some; the assay was immunoSEQ multiplex PCR. The sample has 100,000 or so clones; 90% are singletons. Broader study findings: Averaging showed that CD8+ T cells had more expanded clones than CD4+ did.

This CDR3 spans 13 amino acids. Germline V gives CDR1 SGHTA, CDR2 FQGNSA. The trim removed 4 bases at V and 6 bases at J, leaving 1 base unmatched. Specimen: CD4+ or CD8+ T cells sorted from blood, collected in a trial of the OX40 agonist ivuxolimab. The TCR comes from an adult with an advanced solid tumor such as melanoma, head and neck, liver or kidney cancer. The V call is TRBV7-2, the J call TRBJ2-7, with TRBD1 matching 12 bases. In DNA, the CDR3 is TGTGCCAGCAGCTGGGGACAGGGGGCCGAGCAGTACTTC. Translated, it gives CASSWGQGAEQYF.